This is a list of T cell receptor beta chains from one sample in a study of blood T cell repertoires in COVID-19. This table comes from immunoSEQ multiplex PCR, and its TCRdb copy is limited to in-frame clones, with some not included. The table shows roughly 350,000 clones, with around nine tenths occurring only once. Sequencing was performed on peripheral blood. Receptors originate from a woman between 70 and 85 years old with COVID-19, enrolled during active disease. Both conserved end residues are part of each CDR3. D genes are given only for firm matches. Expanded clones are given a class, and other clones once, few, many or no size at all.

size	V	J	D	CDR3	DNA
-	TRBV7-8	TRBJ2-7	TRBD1	CASSVTGVTYEQYF	TGTGCCAGCAGCGTGACAGGGGTCACGTACGAGCAGTACTTC
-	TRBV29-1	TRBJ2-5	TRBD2	CSVLLAGTIETQYF	TGCAGCGTCTTACTAGCGGGGACCATAGAGACCCAGTACTTC
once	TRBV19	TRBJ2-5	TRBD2	CASSPQGGRETQYF	TGTGCCAGTAGCCCGCAGGGAGGGAGGGAGACCCAGTACTTC
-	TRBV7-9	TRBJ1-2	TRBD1	CASSLATGVVGYTF	TGTGCCAGCAGCTTAGCGACAGGGGTAGTCGGCTACACCTTC
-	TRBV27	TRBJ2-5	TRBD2	CASSLDSRGGVRETQYF	TGTGCCAGCAGTTTAGACTCGAGGGGAGGGGTTCGGGAGACCCAGTACTTC
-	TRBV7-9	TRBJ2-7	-	CAISLGIYEQYF	TGTGCCATATCCCTGGGCATCTACGAGCAGTACTTC
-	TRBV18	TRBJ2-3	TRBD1	CASSPMMDRGSSTDTQYF	TGTGCCAGCTCACCGATGATGGACAGGGGCTCAAGCACAGATACGCAGTATTTT
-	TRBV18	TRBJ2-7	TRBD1	CASSPVQGVYEQYF	TGTGCCAGCTCACCGGTTCAGGGGGTCTACGAGCAGTACTTC
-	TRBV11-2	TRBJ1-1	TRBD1	CASSPLGPRRADRDTEAFF	TGTGCCAGCAGCCCACTCGGCCCCCGGCGCGCGGACAGGGACACTGAAGCTTTCTTT
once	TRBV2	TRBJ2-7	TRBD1	CASTRSGGREQYF	TGTGCCAGCACCCGATCAGGGGGCCGCGAGCAGTACTTC
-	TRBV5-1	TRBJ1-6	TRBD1	CASSLGLRQGNSPLHF	TGCGCCAGCAGCTTGGGTCTGCGACAGGGAAATTCACCCCTCCACTTT
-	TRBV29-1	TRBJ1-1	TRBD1	CSVGQGRPITEAFF	TGCAGCGTTGGACAGGGGAGGCCAATCACTGAAGCTTTCTTT
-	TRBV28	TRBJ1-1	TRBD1	CASSRDRGLGTEAFF	TGTGCCAGCAGTCGGGACAGGGGGCTGGGCACTGAAGCTTTCTTT
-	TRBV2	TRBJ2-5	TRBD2	CASRNGGAQETQYF	TGTGCCAGCCGGAACGGGGGGGCCCAAGAGACCCAGTACTTC
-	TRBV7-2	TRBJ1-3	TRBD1	CASSLEKRQGGAGNTIYF	TGTGCCAGCAGCTTAGAGAAGAGACAGGGCGGTGCTGGAAACACCATATATTTT
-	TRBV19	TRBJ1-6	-	CASRWATDNSPLHF	TGTGCCAGTAGATGGGCTACGGATAATTCACCCCTCCACTTT
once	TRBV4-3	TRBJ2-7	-	CASSRGRGPYEQYF	TGCGCCAGCAGCCGGGGCAGGGGCCCCTACGAGCAGTACTTC
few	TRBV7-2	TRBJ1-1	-	CASSLQGVSEAFF	TGTGCCAGCAGCCTACAGGGCGTCTCTGAAGCTTTCTTT
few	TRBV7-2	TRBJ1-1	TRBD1	CASSFDRGGGAFF	TGTGCCAGCAGCTTTGACAGGGGCGGGGGAGCTTTCTTT
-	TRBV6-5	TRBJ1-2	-	CASSYSQYGYTF	TGTGCCAGCAGTTACTCGCAGTATGGCTACACCTTC
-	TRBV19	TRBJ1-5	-	CASSIGLTSNQPQHF	TGTGCCAGTAGTATCGGACTGACTAGCAATCAGCCCCAGCATTTT
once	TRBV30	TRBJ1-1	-	CAWSKWWERTEAFF	TGTGCCTGGAGTAAGTGGTGGGAGCGCACTGAAGCTTTCTTT
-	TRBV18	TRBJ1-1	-	CASSPDRYETEAFF	TGTGCCAGCTCACCCGACAGGTACGAAACTGAAGCTTTCTTT
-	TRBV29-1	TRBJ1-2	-	CSVAAEHGYTF	TGCAGCGTTGCTGCTGAGCATGGCTACACCTTC
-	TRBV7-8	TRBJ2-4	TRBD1	CASSPTTGVGKNIQYF	TGTGCCAGCAGCCCGACAACAGGGGTCGGCAAAAACATTCAGTACTTC
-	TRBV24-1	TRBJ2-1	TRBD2	CATSAGGGNEQFF	TGTGCCACCAGTGCCGGGGGGGGTAATGAGCAGTTCTTC
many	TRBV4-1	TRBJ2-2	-	CASSQDSETNTGELFF	TGCGCCAGCAGCCAAGATTCGGAGACGAACACCGGGGAGCTGTTTTTT
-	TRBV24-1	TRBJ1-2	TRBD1	CATSDGGQGGGLGYTF	TGTGCCACCAGTGATGGGGGACAGGGAGGAGGCTTGGGCTACACCTTC
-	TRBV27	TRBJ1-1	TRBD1	CASGTGTRKAFF	TGTGCCAGCGGGACAGGGACCAGGAAAGCTTTCTTT
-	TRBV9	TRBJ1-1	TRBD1	CASSVEYRGTEAFF	TGTGCCAGCAGCGTAGAGTACAGGGGTACTGAAGCTTTCTTT
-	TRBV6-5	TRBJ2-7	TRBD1	CASRWGQVTYEQYF	TGTGCCAGCCGGTGGGGACAGGTTACCTACGAGCAGTACTTC
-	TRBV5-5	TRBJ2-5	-	CASSFSGARGETQYF	TGTGCCAGCAGCTTTTCGGGGGCGCGGGGGGAGACCCAGTACTTC
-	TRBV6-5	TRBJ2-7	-	CASSPEKYEQYF	TGTGCCAGCAGTCCAGAAAAATACGAGCAGTACTTC
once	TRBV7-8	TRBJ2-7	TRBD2	CASSRRPLAGASYEQYF	TGTGCCAGCAGTCGGAGACCCCTAGCGGGGGCTTCCTACGAGCAGTACTTC
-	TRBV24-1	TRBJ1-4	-	CATGTPYNEKLFF	TGTGCCACCGGGACTCCTTATAATGAAAAACTGTTTTTT
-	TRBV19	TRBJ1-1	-	CASSIAGGQAEAFF	TGTGCCAGTAGTATAGCGGGAGGGCAGGCTGAAGCTTTCTTT
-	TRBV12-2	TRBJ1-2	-	CASRSSRQGYGYTF	TGTGCAAGTCGCTCGTCCCGACAGGGCTATGGCTACACCTTC
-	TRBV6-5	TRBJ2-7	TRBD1	CASSYGQETYEQYF	TGTGCCAGCAGTTACGGACAGGAGACCTACGAGCAGTACTTC
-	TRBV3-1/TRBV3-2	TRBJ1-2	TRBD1	CASSQVGTGNYGYTF	TGTGCCAGCAGCCAAGTAGGGACAGGGAACTATGGCTACACCTTC